This T cell receptor beta chain emerged from a study of blood T cell repertoires in COVID-19. Germline values: CDR1 MDHEN, CDR2 SYDVKM. The CDR3 extends over 12 amino acids. Clinical history as reported by participants underpinned cohort assignment. Exposed enrollees had met someone with a PCR-confirmed or clinician-diagnosed COVID-19 case at some point within the 2 weeks before study entry. Produced via immunoSEQ multiplex PCR; TCRdb's table is partial and in-frame only. The sample has roughly 260,000 clones; about four fifths are singletons. The TCR comes from a woman between 35 and 50 years old who had been exposed to COVID-19. Source material: PBMCs or T cells enriched from blood (not recorded which). This chain joins TRBV28 and TRBJ2-2; TRBD2 matches at 9 bases. The CDR3 here is CGARGGAGELFF. CDR3 DNA sequence: TGTGGGGCGCGGGGGGGCGCCGGGGAGCTGTTTTTT.